The next 5 T cell receptor beta chains were all read from a single sample in a study of cytomegalovirus exposure and HLA in healthy donors (dated by TCRdb to 2015 to 2018). Library generation was performed with the immunoSEQ multiplex PCR assay. Not all clones reach the TCRdb copy of this immuneACCESS table, which keeps in-frame sequences only. Checked studies attribute under half of the gap to unresolved V genes and leave the rest unexplained. The sample profile shows roughly 84,000 clones; approximately 91% of them were found once. The ten largest clones take up around 2.1% of the sample. Material: PBMCs. The source of these receptors is a man in his thirties or forties in good health and CMV-seronegative.

The chain employs TRBV6-1 and TRBJ2-5; D might be TRBD1 (6 bases). V was shortened by 4 bases and J by 5 bases, with 14 bases between the two germline ends. Germline assignment: CDR1 MNHNS and CDR2 SASEGT. The CDR3 spans 14 residues. The CDR3: CASSAARGGETQYF. CDR3 DNA sequence: TGTGCCAGCAGTGCCGCCAGGGGCGGGGAGACCCAGTACTTC.

J is TRBJ2-3 and V is TRBV7-2; 11 bases are shared with TRBD2. With V trimmed by 2 bases and J by 4 bases, 5 bases remained unmatched. Germline V lookup: CDR1 SGHTA, CDR2 FQGNSA. The CDR3 runs 16 residues. CDR3: CASSLLAGGLADTQYF. The CDR3 DNA follows: TGTGCCAGCAGCTTACTAGCGGGAGGATTGGCAGATACGCAGTATTTT.

The chain links TRBV5-6 to TRBJ2-7, with D tentatively TRBD1 (6 bases). V was trimmed by 0 bases and J by 7 bases, leaving 11 bases between them. CDR1 is SGHDT, CDR2 YYEEEE, per germline. The CDR3 totals 13 residues. The CDR3 is CASSLVAQGEQYF. CDR3 nucleotide sequence: TGTGCCAGCAGCTTGGTGGCCCAGGGGGAGCAGTACTTC.

The chain carries TRBV30 and TRBJ1-5; D perhaps matches TRBD1 (6 bases). Germline V lookup: CDR1 GTSNPN, CDR2 SVGIG (reference sequence). V was cut by 4 bases and J by 1 base, with 11 bases left in between. This CDR3 spans 14 amino acids. This chain's CDR3 is CAWNRVSSNQPQHF. CDR3 DNA: TGTGCCTGGAACAGGGTTTCAAGCAATCAGCCCCAGCATTTT.

The chain has TRBV6-5 and TRBJ2-7; TRBD2 aligns across 12 bases. Germline-derived CDR1 and CDR2 are MNHEY and SVGAGI. Germline trimming cut 7 bases from V and 1 base from J; bases unmatched to any gene: 2. This CDR3 is built from 14 residues. The CDR3 loop is CASKTSGRSYEQYF. CDR3 sequence (DNA): TGTGCCAGCAAGACTAGCGGGAGATCCTACGAGCAGTACTTC.